This T cell receptor (beta chain) was sequenced in a study of T cell clonality in common variable immunodeficiency (dated by TCRdb to the mid-2010s). Both CVID patients and healthy controls were predominantly of Caucasian heritage. Heparinized peripheral whole blood samples of 5 to 8 ml were collected from each donor. Genomic DNA from adults with common variable immune deficiency (CVID) and from healthy adult controls was the source for sequencing TCRbeta CDR3 repertoires. The control group comprised roughly 22 healthy adult volunteers, some 12 female and approximately 10 male, aged roughly 23 to 66 years with a mean age of around 35. Diluted blood was subjected to density centrifugation over Hypaque 1077 or Ficoll-Paque for isolation of peripheral blood mononuclear cells. Genomic DNA was extracted from unsorted mononuclear cells by Qiagen column purification or by a centrifugation-based method.

In this sample, this clone turned up many times. What antigen it recognizes has not been identified. The observed sequence ends 3 residues before the CDR3 terminus, with the missing tail filled in from the germline J gene. CDR1 and CDR2 are read off the germline V gene as SGHDT and YYEEEE. The CDR3, from cysteine to phenylalanine, totals 14 residues. Only the CDR3 bases that were read are kept: 33 of them, in frame from base 1. Broad study findings and their caveats: Healthy controls shared more TCRbeta clones with each other than CVID subjects shared among themselves (p < 0.0001). Despite equal DNA input, controls averaged roughly 80,000 unique sequences per sample versus about 31,547 in CVID samples. Correlations between repertoire features and clinical complications were limited by patient heterogeneity within the CVID cohort. CVID TCRbeta sequences reportedly showed fewer deletions and N-nucleotide insertions and lacked highly modified clones with 13 or more V deletions. It was noted by the authors that sequencing of the repertoires of T cell subpopulations would be needed to clarify the cause of the increased clonality in CVID. Compared with healthy controls, CVID subjects showed increased TCRbeta clonality (t-test p = 0.018), a feature most characteristic of about a third of subjects.

For sequencing, equivalent amounts of genomic DNA were input from CVID and control samples. For every sample, a 60 bp segment covering the rearranged TCRbeta CDR3 region was amplified and then sequenced. TCRbeta amplification used the immunoSEQ assay, a bias-corrected multiplex PCR with high-throughput sequencing. The published analysis was carried out like this. Every unique nucleotide sequence was considered a clone and was annotated with V, D and J genes, copy number and frequency. Sequences were labeled productive if in frame, and non-productive if out of frame or containing stop codons. As previously described, clonality was computed from Shannon's entropy. The predicted amino acid sequences of productive clones were used to derive mean CDR3 Kyte-Doolittle hydropathy. Using the R hclust function, scaled V gene usage was clustered hierarchically with Manhattan distance and complete linkage. Sharing of clones by CDR3 amino acid sequence was evaluated through resampling of 12 repertoires per group over 100 rounds. Repertoires were searched for roughly 63 published EBV-specific and about 250 published CMV-specific TCRbeta sequences. After a couple of CVID samples that produced fewer than 10,000 sequences were dropped from the analysis, some 40 CVID repertoires remained. Held by TCRdb, this immuneACCESS table contains in-frame sequences only and omits some clones. Under half of the omission traces to an unresolved V gene where checked; the cause of the rest is unknown. The V and J calls and the clone size are those of that table, but D and trimming were determined from the DNA. This sample holds under 45,000 clones in total, without any singletons. Over 1.3% of the sample lies in the top ten.

The specimen sequenced was peripheral blood mononuclear cells. The V and J genes are TRBV5-6 and TRBJ1-2, with TRBD1 identical over 7 junction bases. This TCR was recovered from a person between 18 and 75 years old in good health. The DNA read from the CDR3 is TGTGCCAGCAGCGTCACAGGGGTTCTGGAGGGC. Translated, this gives CASSVTGVLEG. The whole CDR3 protein is CASSVTGVLEGYTF.